The 28 T cell receptor beta chains below were found in one sample sequenced in a study of T cells in Graves' hyperthyroidism and ophthalmopathy (dated by TCRdb to between 2018 and 2021). Libraries were made using multiplex PCR. Reads for this sample came from an Illumina HiSeq 2000. Amplification of TCR beta CDR3 regions was carried out from RNA transcripts. The TCR CDR3 was subjected to a first round of RT-PCR using the HTBI primer set and the Qiagen OneStep RT-PCR kit. TCRdb handled the public reads itself, with Q25 trimming in fastp and clone calling in MiXCR, and kept productive beta chains. For every CDR3 protein sequence, its rows merge into one entry that carries the most common genes and DNA. The sample contains about 370,000 distinct CDR3 sequences, around 15% of them found a single time. The ten largest make up roughly a fifth of the sample. Sequenced material: blood. Receptors were obtained from a woman aged 55-69 years with Graves' ophthalmopathy.

Details on this clonotype: Its ends do not fully match the called genes, so a read error is possible. V and J are TRBV7-7 and TRBJ2-1, with 7 bases matching TRBD1. This CDR3 comprises 17 residues. Germline V gene sequence: CDR1 SSHAT, CDR2 FNYEAQ (reference sequence). The CDR3 region has the DNA TGTGCTAGCAGCTTGGCCGGGACAGTGTCAGGGCGCACTGAGCAGTTCTTC. Translated: CASSLAGTVSGRTEQFF. Complete variable domain (other parts from reference TRBV7-7 and TRBJ2-1): GAGVSQSPRYKVTKRGQDVTLRCDPISSHATLYWYQQALGQGPEFLTYFNYEAQPDKSGLPSDRFSAERPEGSISTLTIQRTEQRDSAMYRCASSLAGTVSGRTEQFFGPGTRLTVL.

In this sample, this clonotype turned up many times. The rearrangement uses TRBV30 and TRBJ2-1; TRBD1 is a possible D gene (6 bases). The CDR3 is 11 amino acids. The V gene lost 3 bases and the J gene lost 9 bases, with 9 bases spanning the gap. Germline V CDR1 and CDR2: GTSNPN, SVGIG (reference sequence). The DNA of the CDR3 is TGTGCCTGGAGCCAGGGGTTTGAGCAGTTCTTC. This translates into CAWSQGFEQFF.

This clonotype has ten or more counts. The CDR3 spells CASLDRLSGQPQHF. The DNA for the CDR3 is TGTGCCAGCCTGGACAGGCTGAGCGGTCAGCCCCAGCATTTT. The V and J genes are TRBV2 and TRBJ1-5, with 7 bases matching TRBD1. CDR1 and CDR2 (germline): SNHLY, FYNNEI. CDR3 size: 14 residues. Trimming took 8 bases from V and 6 from J; bases not matched to a gene: 10.

The chain joins TRBV7-3 to TRBJ2-1; weak D call: TRBD2 (6 bases). The V gene lost 5 bases and the J gene lost 12 bases, with 17 bases spanning the gap. CDR1 is SGHTA, CDR2 FQGTGA, per germline. The CDR3 totals 13 residues. The CDR3 is CASSLPPSVGQFF. CDR3 DNA sequence: TGTGCCAGCAGCCTCCCCCCTAGCGTTGGGCAGTTCTTC.

Concerning this clonotype: This may arise from a read error, as a much more abundant clone is one base away. This chain links TRBV13 with TRBJ2-3, with D maybe TRBD1 (6 bases). This CDR3 is 14 amino acids long. Germline assignment: CDR1 PRHDT and CDR2 FYEKMQ (reference sequence). The V gene lost 5 bases and the J gene lost 7 bases, with 16 bases spanning the gap. The DNA of the CDR3 is TGTGCCAGCAGCCCCAGGGTGGGGACATATACGCAGTATTTT. This gives the protein CASSPRVGTYTQYF.

In this sample, this clonotype turned up many times. The V call is TRBV7-3, the J call TRBJ2-1; 13 bases agree with TRBD2. This CDR3 comprises 15 residues. Germline CDR1 is SGHTA and CDR2 is FQGTGA. J gave up 9 bases and V 3 bases, and 5 bases lay outside the gene matches. The CDR3 DNA reads as TGTGCCAGCAGCTTGGATGGGACTAGCGGGATTGAGCAGTTCTTC. This encodes CASSLDGTSGIEQFF.

Points on this clonotype: A much bigger clone sits one base away, suggesting this may be a read error. The rearrangement uses TRBV4-1 and TRBJ1-2, with D possibly being TRBD1 (5 bases). Germline CDR1 MGHRA, CDR2 YSYEKL. There are 14 residues in the CDR3. The CDR3: CASSQDGRDYGYIF. CDR3 nucleotides: TGCGCCAGCAGCCAAGATGGCAGGGACTATGGCTACATCTTC.

This clonotype was seen repeatedly, ten times or more. The V call is TRBV5-8, the J call TRBJ2-1, with 10 bases aligning to TRBD2. The CDR3 contains 16 residues. Trimming cost V 0 bases and J 9 bases; bases outside gene matches: 9. Per the germline V gene, CDR1 is SGHTS and CDR2 is YDEGEE. As DNA, the CDR3 is TGTGCCAGCAGCTTGGGTGGAGCGGGAGGGCCAGGTGAGCAGTTCTTC. Its translation: CASSLGGAGGPGEQFF.

In its sample, this clonotype was seen many times. This chain uses TRBV7-8 with TRBJ2-1; the match to TRBD2 covers 7 bases. Germline V gives CDR1 SGHVS, CDR2 FQNEAQ. J gave up 7 bases and V 5 bases, and 14 bases lay outside the gene matches. The CDR3 length is 16 residues. CDR3 DNA: TGTGCCAGCAGCGCATTGAGGGCGGGAGACCGGAATGAGCAGTTCTTC. The encoded protein is CASSALRAGDRNEQFF. The full variable domain, with the rest looked up from reference TRBV7-8 and TRBJ2-1, is GAGVSQSPRYKVAKRGQDVALRCDPISGHVSLFWYQQALGQGPEFLTYFQNEAQLDKSGLPSDRFFAERPEGSVSTLKIQRTQQEDSAVYLCASSALRAGDRNEQFFGPGTRLTVL.

This clonotype showed up many times. The rearrangement joins TRBV12-3 or TRBV12-4 to TRBJ1-1; TRBD1 matches 7 bases. This CDR3 has 15 residues. Trimming cost V 8 bases and J 5 bases; bases outside gene matches: 14. CDR3 protein: CASGSAGDSSTEAFF. Written as DNA, the CDR3 is TGTGCCAGCGGATCGGCGGGGGACAGCTCAACTGAAGCTTTCTTT.

Concerning this clonotype: With a much larger clone just one base away, this may be a read error. This chain links TRBV5-5 with TRBJ2-2; D ambiguous. The CDR3 has 12 residues. Germline lookup yields CDR1 SGHKS and CDR2 YYEKEE (reference sequence). V lost 0 bases and J lost 9, with 6 bases in between. In nucleotides, the CDR3 is TGTGCCAGCAGCTTGGCAGCCAGGGAGCTGTTTTTT. Translation gives CASSLAARELFF.

This clonotype was seen more than once but under ten times. The chain uses TRBV28 and TRBJ1-2, with D unresolved. The CDR3 runs 12 residues. The V gene lost 5 bases and the J gene lost 8 bases, with 12 bases spanning the gap. Germline V gene data show CDR1 as MDHEN and CDR2 as SYDVKM. CDR3 DNA: TGTGCCAGCAGTAGACCGCCTGGGGGCTACACCTTC. This codes for CASSRPPGGYTF.

The chain uses TRBV20-1 and TRBJ2-2; TRBD1 aligns across 8 bases. Germline-derived CDR1 and CDR2 are DFQATT and SNEGSKA (reference sequence). The CDR3 is made up of 15 amino acids. After removal of 2 bases from V and 7 bases from J, the junction contained 9 bases not matched to a gene. The CDR3 spells CSARQGAGWIGELFF. The CDR3 bases are TGCAGTGCTAGACAGGGGGCGGGGTGGATCGGGGAGCTGTTTTTT.

This clonotype was detected many times. V and J are TRBV29-1 and TRBJ2-7, with 9 positions matching TRBD2. The CDR3 has 13 residues. V trimming: 4 bases; J trimming: 4 bases; junction bases outside the gene matches: 5. Germline values: CDR1 SQVTM, CDR2 ANQGSEA. For the CDR3, the DNA is TGCAGCGTTGGCGGACTAGCGTTATACGAGCAGTACTTC. This codes for CSVGGLALYEQYF.

The chain recombines TRBV9 with TRBJ1-4, with D tentatively TRBD1 (5 bases). Per the germline V gene, CDR1 is SGDLS and CDR2 is YYNGEE. V was pared by 0 bases and J by 5 bases, with 17 bases between. This CDR3 is built from 17 residues. Here the CDR3 DNA reads TGTGCCAGCAGCGTAGGAACTGGGGGGAGAGGAAATGAAAAACTGTTTTTT. It codes for CASSVGTGGRGNEKLFF. The whole variable domain, filled in from reference TRBV9 and TRBJ1-4, reads DSGVTQTPKHLITATGQRVTLRCSPRSGDLSVYWYQQSLDQGLQFLIQYYNGEERAKGNILERFSAQQFPDLHSELNLSSLELGDSALYFCASSVGTGGRGNEKLFFGSGTQLSVL.

This clonotype was counted ten times or more. The chain joins TRBV12-3 or TRBV12-4 to TRBJ2-3, with 7 bases that match TRBD1. The CDR3 length is 12 residues. V gave up 11 bases and J gave up 5 bases; unmatched junction bases: 7. CDR3 protein: CASDRVEDTQYF. The CDR3 DNA reads as TGTGCCTCAGACAGGGTCGAAGATACGCAGTATTTT.

Ten or more counts support this clonotype. The chain couples TRBV5-1 to TRBJ2-3, with 7 bases that match TRBD1. The CDR3 has 14 amino acids. V was clipped by 4 bases and J by 5 bases; unmatched bases: 7. Germline V gene data show CDR1 as SGHRS and CDR2 as YFSETQ. The CDR3 nucleotides are TGCGCCAGCAGCGCCGACAGGGCGGGAGATACGCAGTATTTT. Translated: CASSADRAGDTQYF.

This clonotype was counted at least ten times. The J gene is TRBJ2-7, the V gene TRBV20-1; 7 bases are shared with TRBD1. V dropped 5 bases and J dropped 5; count of bases not matched to a gene: 15. The germline gives CDR1 DFQATT, CDR2 SNEGSKA (reference sequence). This CDR3 has 15 amino acids. In DNA, the CDR3 is TGCAGTGCTTCCCGTGAGGGGGCCCTTCCCCACGAGCAGTACTTC. Amino acids: CSASREGALPHEQYF.

The chain employs TRBV5-1 and TRBJ2-1, with TRBD2 matching 7 bases. In germline, CDR1 is SGHRS, CDR2 YFSETQ. This CDR3 spans 17 amino acids. J was trimmed by 9 bases and V by 0 bases; bases with no gene match: 15. The chain's CDR3 is CASSLGGMGRESSEQFF. In nucleotides, the CDR3 is TGCGCCAGCAGCTTGGGGGGGATGGGGAGGGAATCAAGTGAGCAGTTCTTC.

The table lists this clonotype with a few counts. The chain links TRBV6-1 to TRBJ2-7; maybe TRBD2 (5 bases). CDR3 length: 13 amino acids. Trimming pared 4 bases from V and 0 bases from J, leaving 7 bases between. CDR1 and CDR2 (germline): MNHNS, SASEGT. CDR3: CASSAGLSYEQYF. CDR3 sequence (DNA): TGTGCCAGCAGTGCTGGACTCTCCTACGAGCAGTACTTC.

The CDR3 DNA is TGTGCCAGTCTGAACACCGGACCGAACACTGAAGCTTTCTTT. Translated, it gives CASLNTGPNTEAFF. The chain couples TRBV28 to TRBJ1-1; D is undetermined. The CDR3 has 14 residues. CDR1 MDHEN and CDR2 SYDVKM come from the germline V gene. The germline V and J ends were trimmed by 9 bases and 1 base, with 15 bases remaining between them.

A note on this clonotype: This may be a read error: a much more frequent sequence differs by one nucleotide. This chain uses TRBV7-9 with TRBJ2-2; perhaps TRBD2 as D (6 bases). The germline V gene encodes CDR1 SEHNR and CDR2 FQNEAQ (reference sequence). V was trimmed by 6 bases and J by 5 bases, leaving 13 bases between them. The CDR3 sequence is 14 residues long. This chain's CDR3 is CASRPTGATGELFF. The CDR3 nucleotides read TGTGCCAGCAGGCCCACGGGAGCGACCGGGGAGCTGTTTTTT.

The table lists this clonotype with many counts. The chain uses TRBV5-1 and TRBJ2-3, with D possibly TRBD2 on 6 matching bases. V gave up 0 bases and J gave up 2 bases, with 10 bases separating them. CDR1 and CDR2 (germline): SGHRS, YFSETQ. CDR3 length equals 15 residues. The CDR3 loop is CASSLVGGVTDTQYF. DNA for the CDR3: TGCGCCAGCAGCTTGGTGGGGGGAGTCACAGATACGCAGTATTTT.

The V gene is TRBV7-2, the J gene TRBJ2-1; 9 nucleotides match TRBD1. The CDR3 totals 15 residues. V lost 8 bases and J lost 4; bases outside the gene matches: 9. CDR1 is SGHTA, CDR2 FQGNSA, per germline. This chain's CDR3 is CASGWTGVPYNEQFF. CDR3 coding DNA: TGTGCCAGCGGCTGGACAGGGGTCCCATACAATGAGCAGTTCTTC.

The chain has TRBV5-1 and TRBJ2-1; TRBD2 might be the D (6 bases). CDR3 length: 14 residues. Looked up from germline, CDR1 is SGHRS and CDR2 is YFSETQ. V was pared by 4 bases and J by 7 bases, with 15 bases between. CDR3 bases: TGCGCCAGCAGCCCGGGAGAGGGCTGGAATGAGCAGTTCTTC. Translating gives CASSPGEGWNEQFF.

This clonotype was recorded at least ten times. The V gene is TRBV28, the J gene TRBJ2-1; D may match TRBD1 or TRBD2 (5 bases each). Trimming removed 5 bases at V and 3 bases at J, with 23 bases between. Germline CDR1 MDHEN, CDR2 SYDVKM. This CDR3 is built from 18 residues. CDR3: CASSPPGQFLRGYNEQFF. CDR3 DNA sequence: TGTGCCAGCAGTCCTCCCGGACAATTCCTCCGGGGCTACAATGAGCAGTTCTTC. The whole variable domain, filled in from reference TRBV28 and TRBJ2-1, reads DVKVTQSSRYLVKRTGEKVFLECVQDMDHENMFWYRQDPGLGLRLIYFSYDVKMKEKGDIPEGYSVSREKKERFSLILESASTNQTSMYLCASSPPGQFLRGYNEQFFGPGTRLTVL.

Many counts were recorded for this clonotype. This rearrangement joins TRBV4-2 to TRBJ1-6, with D hard to call. The V and J ends lost 6 bases and 5 bases respectively, with 11 bases between them. This CDR3 region has 14 residues. The germline gives CDR1 LGHNA, CDR2 YNFKEQ. The DNA for the CDR3 is TGTGCCAGCAGTAGACAAGCCGATAATTCACCCCTCCACTTT. This sequence encodes CASSRQADNSPLHF.

The chain joins TRBV2 to TRBJ2-7, with D perhaps matching TRBD2 (5 bases). V lost 0 bases and J 8 bases, leaving 11 bases between the germline ends. Per germline, CDR1 SNHLY and CDR2 FYNNEI. The length of the CDR3 is 13 residues. The CDR3 here is CASSEAGLAQQYF. In DNA, the CDR3 is TGTGCCAGCAGTGAAGCGGGTCTAGCCCAGCAGTACTTC.